The 12 T cell receptor beta chains listed next were all sequenced from one sample in a study of T cells in women clearing cervical HPV infection. The table came from immunoSEQ multiplex PCR; TCRdb's copy has only in-frame clones and leaves some out. The sample spans about 22,000 clones; the ten largest clones claim 9% to 15%. The sample taken for sequencing was blood buffy coat. These receptors were obtained from a woman between 18 and 70 years old with a cervical HPV16 infection that either progressed to CIN3+ or cleared (not recorded which).

In regard to this clone: The CDR3 end falls 3 residues outside the read, so it is completed with the germline J gene. The chain uses TRBV2 and TRBJ2-4; D remains unclear. Looked up from germline, CDR1 is SNHLY and CDR2 is FYNNEI. The CDR3 loop spans 13 amino acids. CDR3 DNA, as far as it was read: TGTGCCAGCAGTGAAGCAGGGCCCTATGGT. Translated: CASSEAGPYG. The full CDR3 protein reads CASSEAGPYGQYF.

In regard to this clone: The read falls 3 residues short of the CDR3 end, and the missing part is taken from the germline J gene. The V and J genes are TRBV2 and TRBJ2-7; 9 nucleotides match TRBD1. Germline-derived CDR1 and CDR2 are SNHLY and FYNNEI. The CDR3 loop spans 18 amino acids. V lost 1 base and J lost 5; bases outside the gene matches: 15. CDR3 sequence: CASSEVLFSGQGADEQYF. The sequenced CDR3 bases are TGTGCCAGCAGTGAAGTCTTATTTTCGGGACAGGGTGCGGACGAG.

As to this clone: The CDR3 end is not reached by the read, which stops 3 residues before it; the germline J gene fills it in. The genes are TRBV24-1 and TRBJ2-2; D is unresolved. Germline V gene lookup returns CDR1 KGHDR and CDR2 SFDVKD. The V and J ends lost 1 base and 2 bases respectively, with 4 bases between them. This CDR3 region has 14 residues. CDR3 residues: CATSDFFNTGELFF. Partial CDR3 DNA: TGTGCCACCAGTGATTTCTTCAACACCGGGGAG.

A word on this clone: The read finishes 3 residues shy of the CDR3 end, and the germline J gene is used to complete it. The chain combines TRBV2 with TRBJ2-2; unclear D gene. Germline values: CDR1 SNHLY, CDR2 FYNNEI. This CDR3 spans 12 amino acids. CDR3 bases read: TGTGCCAGCAGTGAAGCGCTATTAAAG. The encoded protein is CASSEALLK. The full CDR3 is CASSEALLKLFF.

On this clone: From the germline J gene comes the end of the CDR3, since the read stops 3 residues before it. The J gene is TRBJ1-2, the V gene TRBV19; D is perhaps TRBD1 (5 bases). Germline assignment: CDR1 LNHDA and CDR2 SQIVND (reference sequence). The CDR3 has 14 amino acids. CDR3 DNA (partial): TGTGCCAGTAGTGGGGGGTATGGCACAGATACC. It is translated as CASSGGYGTDT. The entire CDR3 reads CASSGGYGTDTYTF.

Turning to this clone: Sequencing ends 3 residues short of the CDR3 end; the germline J gene provides the rest. Other DNA sequences of this sample code for an identical CDR3. The chain couples TRBV2 to TRBJ1-1; TRBD1 matches at 9 bases. After removal of 4 bases from V and 4 bases from J, the junction contained 1 base not matched to a gene. The germline V gene has CDR1 SNHLY and CDR2 FYNNEI. This CDR3 region has 13 residues. The DNA read from the CDR3 is TGTGCCAGCAGTGGACAGGGGGGCACTGAA. Amino acid sequence: CASSGQGGTE. The complete CDR3 reads CASSGQGGTEAFF. Full variable domain (remainder filled in from reference TRBV2 and TRBJ1-1): EPEVTQTPSHQVTQMGQEVILRCVPISNHLYFYWYRQILGQKVEFLVSFYNNEISEKSEIFDDQFSVERPDGSNFTLKIRSTKLEDSAMYFCASSGQGGTEAFFGQGTRLTVV.

The sequenced CDR3 bases are TGTGCCAGCAGCTCACAACAGGGAACTAATGAAAAA. Translated: CASSSQQGTNEK. The whole CDR3 reads CASSSQQGTNEKLFF. The rearrangement uses TRBV7-2 and TRBJ1-4, with a possible D match to TRBD1 (6 bases). The CDR3 end lies 3 residues beyond the end of the read and is filled in from the germline J gene. The length of the CDR3 is 15 residues. CDR1 SGHTA and CDR2 FQGNSA come from the germline V gene. Trimming removed 4 bases from V and 1 base from J, with 10 bases in between.

Points on this clone: The CDR3 extends 3 residues past the end of the read, so its final part is completed from the germline J gene. V gene TRBV2 combines with J gene TRBJ1-1; 8 bases are shared with TRBD1. Germline V gene data show CDR1 as SNHLY and CDR2 as FYNNEI. The CDR3 has 13 residues. Unmatched junction bases numbered 5, after V lost 5 bases and J lost 6 bases. The chain's CDR3 is CASSIRTGSEAFF. Incomplete CDR3 DNA: TGTGCCAGCAGTATACGGACAGGGTCTGAA.

Notes on this clone: The read terminates 3 residues ahead of where the CDR3 ends, so the germline J gene completes it. V is TRBV28 and J is TRBJ2-7; a possible D gene is TRBD1 (5 bases). V dropped 10 bases and J dropped 0 bases, with 13 bases sitting between them. The CDR3 has 13 amino acids. Germline V gene data show CDR1 as MDHEN and CDR2 as SYDVKM. The sequenced part of the CDR3 DNA is TGTGCCACCGGACACTCGAGCTCCTACGAG. Translation: CATGHSSSYE. Given in full, the CDR3 is CATGHSSSYEQYF.

A note on this clone: Coverage ceases 3 residues before the CDR3 finishes, and the germline J gene fills in the end. The chain links TRBV4-1 to TRBJ1-5, with 8 positions matching TRBD1. The CDR3 totals 16 residues. Germline trimming cut 0 bases from V and 9 bases from J; bases unmatched to any gene: 10. Germline CDR1 is MGHRA and CDR2 is YSYEKL. The sequenced part of the CDR3 DNA is TGCGCCAGCAGCCAAGAGGAACAGGGGGGGGTTTGGCCC. The encoded protein is CASSQEEQGGVWP. The whole CDR3 sequence is CASSQEEQGGVWPQHF.

Details on this clone: The read ends 3 residues early relative to the CDR3; the germline J gene fills the gap. The V and J genes are TRBV10-3 and TRBJ1-1, with 7 bases that match TRBD1. The CDR3 consists of 14 residues. With 5 bases clipped from V and 4 bases from J, the junction kept 7 bases outside the gene matches. Germline CDR1 and CDR2: ENHRY and SYGVKD. CDR3 DNA (partial): TGTGCCATCAGTTTGGGGACAGAGGGCACTGAA. It translates to CAISLGTEGTE. In full, the CDR3 reads CAISLGTEGTEAFF.

With respect to this clone: The read terminates 3 residues before the CDR3 end, so the remaining end is supplied by the germline J gene. This chain joins TRBV2 and TRBJ2-2; 8 nucleotides match TRBD1. The CDR3 runs to 18 residues. In germline, CDR1 is SNHLY, CDR2 FYNNEI. CDR3 sequence: CASSARWGTGSKGSPLFF. The CDR3 DNA, read in part, is TGTGCCAGCAGTGCCAGATGGGGGACAGGCTCTAAGGGATCACCG.